This record concerns one T cell receptor (beta chain) sequence. The junction had 8 bases not matched to a gene; V was cut back by 7 bases and J by 5 bases. Per the germline V gene, CDR1 is MNHEY and CDR2 is SVGAGI. This CDR3 has 14 amino acids. The sample is drawn from a study of blood T cell repertoires in COVID-19. Study as a whole: From T cells, B-cell-depleted T cells, or PBMCs came the material, which was cDNA or gDNA.

Assay: immunoSEQ multiplex PCR; the TCRdb copy retains only in-frame clones and omits some. The sample has about 140,000 clones, 70% to 90% seen once. This sequence originates from a human donor in a cohort sampled during active COVID-19. The chain links TRBV6-5 to TRBJ2-5, with 9 nucleotides matching TRBD2. Material for sequencing was peripheral blood. The CDR3 protein is CASKPGGGAETQYF. The CDR3 coding sequence is TGTGCCAGCAAGCCTGGCGGGGGGGCGGAGACCCAGTACTTC.